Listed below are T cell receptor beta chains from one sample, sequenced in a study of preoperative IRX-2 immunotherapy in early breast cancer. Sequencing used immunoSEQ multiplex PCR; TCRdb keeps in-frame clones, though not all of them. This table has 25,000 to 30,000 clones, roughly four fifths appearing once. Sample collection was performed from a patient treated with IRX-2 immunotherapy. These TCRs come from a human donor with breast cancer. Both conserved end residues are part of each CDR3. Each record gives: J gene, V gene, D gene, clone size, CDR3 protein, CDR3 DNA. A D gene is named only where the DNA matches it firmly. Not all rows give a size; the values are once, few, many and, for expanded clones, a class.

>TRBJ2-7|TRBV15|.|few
CATRNFEGLGEQYF
TGTGCCACCAGAAATTTTGAGGGGCTTGGGGAGCAGTACTTC
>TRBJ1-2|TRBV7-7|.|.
CASSSRFNGEGYTF
TGTGCCAGCAGCTCACGTTTCAACGGGGAAGGCTACACCTTC
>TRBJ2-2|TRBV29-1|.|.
CSVEDGRGVGELFF
TGCAGCGTTGAGGATGGCAGGGGGGTTGGGGAGCTGTTTTTT
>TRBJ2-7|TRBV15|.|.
CATSRDPGSYEQYF
TGTGCCACCAGCAGAGATCCGGGCTCCTACGAGCAGTACTTC
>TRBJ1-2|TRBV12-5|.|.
CASGPPKGGYGYTF
TGTGCTAGTGGTCCACCCAAGGGGGGTTATGGCTACACCTTC
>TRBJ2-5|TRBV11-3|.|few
CASSLQIAQETQYF
TGTGCCAGCAGCTTACAGATCGCTCAAGAGACCCAGTACTTC
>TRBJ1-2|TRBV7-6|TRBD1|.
CANSRLTGTGWGYTF
TGTGCCAACAGCCGGCTTACCGGGACAGGGTGGGGCTACACCTTC
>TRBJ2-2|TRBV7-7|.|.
CASSQSDITGELFF
TGTGCCAGCAGCCAATCCGACATCACCGGGGAGCTGTTTTTT
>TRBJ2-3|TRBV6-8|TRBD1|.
CAIRGQGTDTQYF
TGTGCCATCAGAGGACAGGGAACAGATACGCAGTATTTT
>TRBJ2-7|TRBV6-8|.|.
CASSRASAGRGYEQYF
TGTGCCAGCTCTCGTGCCTCGGCGGGGCGGGGTTACGAGCAGTACTTC
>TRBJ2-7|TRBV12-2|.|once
CATQRDSLSYEQYF
TGTGCCACCCAACGGGACTCTTTATCCTACGAGCAGTACTTC
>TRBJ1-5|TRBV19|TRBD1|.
CASRPGQGSSNQPQHF
TGTGCCAGTAGACCGGGACAGGGTTCTAGCAATCAGCCCCAGCATTTT
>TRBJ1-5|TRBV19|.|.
CASSIWGFYQPQHF
TGTGCCAGTAGTATCTGGGGGTTCTATCAGCCCCAGCATTTT
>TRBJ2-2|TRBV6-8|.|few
CASTTGFTGELFF
TGTGCCAGTACTACAGGGTTTACCGGGGAGCTGTTTTTT
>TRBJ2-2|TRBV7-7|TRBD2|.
CASSLLGLAGTGELFF
TGTGCCAGCAGCTTACTAGGCCTAGCGGGCACCGGGGAGCTGTTTTTT
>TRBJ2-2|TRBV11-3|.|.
CASSLEGAGNTGELFF
TGTGCCAGCAGCTTGGAAGGGGCGGGAAACACCGGGGAGCTGTTTTTT
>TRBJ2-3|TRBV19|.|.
CASKRNRGGATDTQYF
TGTGCCAGTAAAAGAAACCGAGGAGGGGCCACAGATACGCAGTATTTT
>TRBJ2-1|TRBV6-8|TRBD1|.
CAIRPDRDNEQFF
TGTGCCATCAGACCCGACAGGGACAATGAGCAGTTCTTC
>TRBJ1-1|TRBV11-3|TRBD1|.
CASSFRLFDRGDNTEAFF
TGTGCCAGCAGTTTTCGCCTCTTCGACAGGGGTGATAACACTGAAGCTTTCTTT
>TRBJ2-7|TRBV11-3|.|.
CASSSPGTTTLGEQYF
TGTGCCAGCAGCTCTCCAGGGACGACAACTCTGGGGGAGCAGTACTTC
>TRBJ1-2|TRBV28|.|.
CASSQADSGYGYTF
TGTGCCAGCAGCCAGGCCGACAGTGGCTATGGCTACACCTTC
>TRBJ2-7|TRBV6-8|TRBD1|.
CASSYSIGQGGYEQYF
TGTGCCAGCAGTTACTCGATCGGACAGGGGGGGTACGAGCAGTACTTC
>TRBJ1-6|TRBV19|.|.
CASSPLNGNSPLHF
TGTGCCAGTAGCCCCCTAAACGGTAACTCACCCCTCCACTTT
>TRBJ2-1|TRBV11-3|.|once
CASSPQRMSSYNEQFF
TGTGCCAGCAGCCCTCAGCGGATGAGCTCCTACAATGAGCAGTTCTTC
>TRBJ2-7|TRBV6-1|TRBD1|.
CASSEAQGAVREQYF
TGTGCCAGCAGTGAAGCGCAGGGGGCGGTTCGCGAGCAGTACTTC
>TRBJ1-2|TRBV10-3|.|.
CAISESQGRVGYTF
TGTGCCATCAGTGAGTCGCAGGGGCGAGTTGGCTACACCTTC
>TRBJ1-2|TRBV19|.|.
CASSILGTEMGYTF
TGTGCCAGTTCTATCTTGGGGACCGAGATGGGCTACACCTTC
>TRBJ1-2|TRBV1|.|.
CASSQDAGTRYGYTF
TGCGCCAGCAGCCAAGATGCTGGGACCCGTTATGGCTACACCTTC
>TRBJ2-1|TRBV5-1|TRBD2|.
CASSFGLAGNDEQFF
TGCGCCAGCAGCTTCGGCCTAGCGGGAAACGATGAGCAGTTCTTC
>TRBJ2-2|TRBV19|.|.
CASSTGLGGELFF
TGTGCCAGTAGTACCGGGTTGGGCGGGGAGCTGTTTTTT
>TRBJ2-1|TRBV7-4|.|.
CASTQVTVGEQFF
TGTGCCAGCACCCAGGTGACCGTCGGGGAGCAGTTCTTC
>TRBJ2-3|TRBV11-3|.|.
CASSLVRPQHTRYF
TGTGCCAGCAGCTTGGTTAGACCCCAGCATACGCGGTATTTT
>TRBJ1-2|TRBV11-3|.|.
CASTPSGLNYGYTF
TGTGCCAGCACCCCATCCGGGTTAAATTATGGCTACACCTTC
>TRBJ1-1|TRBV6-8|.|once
CASSAFRENTEAFF
TGTGCCAGCAGTGCGTTTAGGGAGAACACTGAAGCTTTCTTT
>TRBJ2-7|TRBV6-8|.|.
CASSYTSGTLEAEEQYF
TGTGCCAGCAGTTACACCTCCGGGACTCTGGAAGCCGAGGAGCAGTACTTC
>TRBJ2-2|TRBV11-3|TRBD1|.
CASSWGTGAFTGELFF
TGTGCCAGCAGCTGGGGGACAGGGGCCTTCACCGGGGAGCTGTTTTTT
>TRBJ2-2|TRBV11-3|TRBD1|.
CASSLRTGGTGELFF
TGTGCCAGCAGCTTAAGGACAGGGGGCACCGGGGAGCTGTTTTTT
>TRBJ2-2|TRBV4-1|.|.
CASSQPRVTMETGELFF
TGCGCCAGCAGCCAACCCAGGGTTACCATGGAAACCGGGGAGCTGTTTTTT
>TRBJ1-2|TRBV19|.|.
CASSIWGRSRANYGYTF
TGTGCCAGTAGTATATGGGGAAGGTCGCGGGCTAACTATGGCTACACCTTC